Sequencing of this TCR beta chain was carried out in a study of T-cell reconstitution after alpha-beta-depleted transplantation in children. This clonotype was observed a few times. Its cognate antigen is unknown. Study results and limitations: Reportedly, only several hundred clones from non-depleted graft cells drove alpha-beta T-cell counts at about two months. The main origin of T-cell counts and diversity one year after transplant was newly produced T cells. Day-60 TCRbeta diversity that was high in some patients was derived from surviving recipient T cells and thymic progenitors.

TCRbeta library preparation incorporated unique molecular identifiers. MiXCR, applied by TCRdb to the PCR reads, yields one record per CDR3 protein. The data show around 580,000 distinct CDR3 sequences, roughly 27% seen once. This sequence originates from a boy younger than two with Wiskott-Aldrich syndrome, due to receive a stem cell transplant. Material: PBMCs, obtained before TCRalphabeta/CD19-depleted stem cell transplant.

CDR3 DNA: TGTGCCAGCAGTCCCGGGACAGGGATGGGGTATAGCAATCAGCCCCAGCATTTT. Its translation: CASSPGTGMGYSNQPQHF. The chain combines TRBV27 with TRBJ1-5; TRBD1 matches 9 bases. Germline assignment: CDR1 MNHEY and CDR2 SMNVEV (reference sequence). The CDR3 loop spans 18 amino acids. Unmatched junction bases numbered 11, after V lost 5 bases and J lost 0 bases.